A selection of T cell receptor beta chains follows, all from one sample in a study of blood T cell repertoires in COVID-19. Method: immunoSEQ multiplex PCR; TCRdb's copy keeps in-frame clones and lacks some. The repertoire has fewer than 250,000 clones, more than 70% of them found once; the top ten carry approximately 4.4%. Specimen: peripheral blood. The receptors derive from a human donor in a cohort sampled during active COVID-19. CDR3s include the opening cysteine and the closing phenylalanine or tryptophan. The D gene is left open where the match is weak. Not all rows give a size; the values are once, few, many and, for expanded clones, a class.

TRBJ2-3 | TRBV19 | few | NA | CASSPEAPWADTQYF | TGTGCCAGTAGCCCCGAGGCCCCTTGGGCAGATACGCAGTATTTT
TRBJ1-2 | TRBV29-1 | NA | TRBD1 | CSVEGTGALYGYTF | TGCAGCGTTGAAGGGACAGGGGCCCTTTATGGCTACACCTTC
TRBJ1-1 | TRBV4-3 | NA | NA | CASSQDRTTGTTEAFF | TGCGCCAGCAGCCAAGACAGAACCACAGGGACCACTGAAGCTTTCTTT
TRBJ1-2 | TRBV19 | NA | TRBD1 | CASSAGQARSGGYGYTF | TGTGCCAGTAGTGCGGGACAGGCTCGATCAGGAGGGTATGGCTACACCTTC
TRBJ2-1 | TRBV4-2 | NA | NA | CASSQRSRNEQFF | TGTGCCAGCAGCCAGAGATCCCGCAATGAGCAGTTCTTC
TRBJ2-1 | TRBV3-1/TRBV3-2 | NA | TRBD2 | CASSQDRILAGVSEQFF | TGTGCCAGCAGCCAAGATCGGATCCTAGCGGGAGTAAGTGAGCAGTTCTTC
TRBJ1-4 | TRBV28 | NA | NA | CASSKGVLGEKLFF | TGTGCCAGCAGTAAAGGGGTGTTGGGTGAAAAACTGTTTTTT
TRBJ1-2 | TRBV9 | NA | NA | CASSAGQPGTGIRYGYTF | TGTGCCAGCAGCGCTGGACAACCAGGGACTGGAATCCGATATGGCTACACCTTC
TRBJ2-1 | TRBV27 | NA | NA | CASSAGQYNEQFF | TGTGCCAGCAGTGCAGGACAGTACAATGAGCAGTTCTTC
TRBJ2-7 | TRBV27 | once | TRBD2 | CASSLGLAGGYGQYF | TGTGCCAGCAGTCTCGGACTAGCGGGAGGGTACGGGCAGTACTTC
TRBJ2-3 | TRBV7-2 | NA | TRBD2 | CASSLALAGGPLTDTQYF | TGTGCCAGCAGCTTAGCACTAGCGGGGGGGCCTTTGACAGATACGCAGTATTTT
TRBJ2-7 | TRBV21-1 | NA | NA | CASSKGEQKPNPYEQYF | TGTGCCAGCAGCAAAGGGGAGCAGAAGCCAAATCCCTACGAGCAGTACTTC
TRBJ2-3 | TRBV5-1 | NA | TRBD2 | CASSLSLSGRTDTQYF | TGCGCCAGCAGCCTTTCCCTTAGCGGGAGAACAGATACGCAGTATTTT
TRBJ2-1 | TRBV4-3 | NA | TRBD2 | CASSQGGGSEQFF | TGCGCCAGCAGCCAAGGGGGGGGATCTGAGCAGTTCTTC
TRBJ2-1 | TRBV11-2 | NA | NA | CASSLVLPNNEQFF | TGTGCCAGCAGCTTAGTACTCCCGAACAATGAGCAGTTCTTC
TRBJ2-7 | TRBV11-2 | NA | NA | CASSRGFSVYEQYF | TGTGCCAGCAGCCGAGGGTTCAGTGTCTACGAGCAGTACTTC
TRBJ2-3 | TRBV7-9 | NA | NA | CASSLVSGTDTQYF | TGTGCCAGCAGCTTAGTTTCGGGGACAGATACGCAGTATTTT
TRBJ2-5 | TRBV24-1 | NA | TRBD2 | CATSDLTSGAGTQYF | TGTGCCACCAGTGATTTAACTAGCGGGGCCGGGACCCAGTACTTC
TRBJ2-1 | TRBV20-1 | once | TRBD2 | CSASTSGRTYNEQFF | TGCAGTGCTAGTACGAGCGGGAGGACATACAATGAGCAGTTCTTC
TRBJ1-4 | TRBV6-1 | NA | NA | CASSERGTNEKLFF | TGTGCCAGCAGTGAACGAGGGACTAATGAAAAACTGTTTTTT
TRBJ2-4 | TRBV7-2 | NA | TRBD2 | CASSRDYHQYF | TGTGCCAGCAGCCGGGACTACCATCAGTACTTC
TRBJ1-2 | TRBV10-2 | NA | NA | CASSLRSGYGYTF | TGCGCCAGCAGTCTAAGAAGCGGCTATGGCTACACCTTC
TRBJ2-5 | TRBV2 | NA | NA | CASSENRETQYF | TGTGCCAGCAGTGAAAACCGGGAGACCCAGTACTTC
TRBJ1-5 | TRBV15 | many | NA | CATSRLPIGGNSNQPQHF | TGTGCCACCAGCAGACTGCCCATCGGGGGGAATAGCAATCAGCCCCAGCATTTT
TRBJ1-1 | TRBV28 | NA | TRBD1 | CASSPQGALNTEAFF | TGTGCCAGCAGTCCTCAGGGGGCCCTTAACACTGAAGCTTTCTTT
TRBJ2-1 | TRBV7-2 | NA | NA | CASSSYLNEQFF | TGTGCCAGCAGTTCCTACCTAAATGAGCAGTTCTTC
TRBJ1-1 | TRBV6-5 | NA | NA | CASSKTGEAFF | TGTGCCAGCAGCAAAACGGGGGAAGCTTTCTTT
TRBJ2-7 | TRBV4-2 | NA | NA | CASSQNPPQGITQGYAYEQYF | TGTGCCAGCAGCCAGAATCCCCCGCAGGGGATTACACAGGGTTACGCCTACGAGCAGTACTTC
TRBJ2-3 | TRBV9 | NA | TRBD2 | CASSGLAGAGTDTQYF | TGTGCCAGCAGCGGACTAGCGGGGGCGGGCACAGATACGCAGTATTTT
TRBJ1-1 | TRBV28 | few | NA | CASSRASTGGNTEAFF | TGTGCCAGCAGCCGGGCCTCGACAGGTGGAAACACTGAAGCTTTCTTT
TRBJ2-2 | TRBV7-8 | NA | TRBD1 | CASSLGTGSANTGELFF | TGTGCCAGCAGCTTAGGGACAGGGTCCGCGAACACCGGGGAGCTGTTTTTT
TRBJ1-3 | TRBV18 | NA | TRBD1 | CASSPRDRGVGNTIYF | TGTGCCAGCTCACCTAGGGACAGAGGAGTTGGAAACACCATATATTTT
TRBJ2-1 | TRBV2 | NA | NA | CASSEGGGGAYNEQFF | TGTGCCAGCAGTGAAGGTGGAGGGGGGGCCTACAATGAGCAGTTCTTC
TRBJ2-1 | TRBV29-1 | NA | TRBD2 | CSVEGGTSGVNEQFF | TGCAGCGTTGAGGGGGGGACTAGCGGGGTTAATGAGCAGTTCTTC
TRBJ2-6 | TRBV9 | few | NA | CASSDGALGANVLTF | TGTGCCAGCAGCGATGGGGCTTTGGGGGCCAACGTCCTGACTTTC
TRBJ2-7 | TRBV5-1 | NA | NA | CASSLGTSVGYEQYF | TGCGCCAGCAGCTTAGGGACATCGGTCGGATACGAGCAGTACTTC
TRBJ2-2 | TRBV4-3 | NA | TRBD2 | CASSQGGTSGVNTGELFF | TGCGCCAGCAGCCAAGGGGGGACTAGCGGGGTCAACACCGGGGAGCTGTTTTTT
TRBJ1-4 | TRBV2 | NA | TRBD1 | CASRDRGNEKLFF | TGTGCCAGCAGGGACAGGGGTAATGAAAAACTGTTTTTT
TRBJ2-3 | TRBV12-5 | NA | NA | CASGLVPPPRSTDTQYF | TGTGCTAGTGGTTTGGTACCTCCTCCGCGGAGCACAGATACGCAGTATTTT
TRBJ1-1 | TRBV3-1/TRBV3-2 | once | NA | CASSRGPYTEAFF | TGTGCCAGCAGTCGAGGGCCCTACACTGAAGCTTTCTTT
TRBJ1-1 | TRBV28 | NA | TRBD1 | CASSSPGDRGWMNTEAFF | TGTGCCAGCAGTTCCCCTGGTGACAGGGGGTGGATGAACACTGAAGCTTTCTTT
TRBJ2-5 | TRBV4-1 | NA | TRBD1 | CASSLQGARQETQYF | TGCGCCAGCAGCCTACAGGGGGCGCGCCAAGAGACCCAGTACTTC
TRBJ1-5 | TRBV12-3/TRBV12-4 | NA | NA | CASSLRGQPQHF | TGTGCCAGCAGTTTAAGGGGGCAGCCCCAGCATTTT
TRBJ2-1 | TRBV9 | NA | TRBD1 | CASSGQGLVYNEQFF | TGTGCCAGCAGCGGACAGGGTCTAGTATACAATGAGCAGTTCTTC
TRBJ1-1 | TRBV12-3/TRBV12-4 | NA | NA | CASSWASNTEAFF | TGTGCCAGCAGTTGGGCCTCGAACACTGAAGCTTTCTTT
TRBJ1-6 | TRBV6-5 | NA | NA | CASSRVTYNSPLHF | TGTGCCAGCAGTCGCGTAACTTATAATTCACCCCTCCACTTT
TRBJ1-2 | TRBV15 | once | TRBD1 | CATSRAQGQGYYGYTF | TGTGCCACCAGCAGAGCCCAGGGACAGGGTTACTATGGCTACACCTTC
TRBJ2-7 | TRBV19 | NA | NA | CASSNSGYEQYF | TGTGCCAGTAGTAACAGTGGGTACGAGCAGTACTTC
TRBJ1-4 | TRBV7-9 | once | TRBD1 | CASSRLGQGVNEKLFF | TGTGCCAGCAGCCGCCTGGGGCAGGGGGTAAATGAAAAACTGTTTTTT
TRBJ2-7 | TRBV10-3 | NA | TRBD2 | CARWLAGEDEQYF | TGTGCCAGGTGGCTAGCGGGAGAGGACGAGCAGTACTTC
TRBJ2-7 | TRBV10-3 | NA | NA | CAISESTGVPLYEQYF | TGTGCCATCAGTGAGTCGACGGGTGTTCCCCTTTACGAGCAGTACTTC
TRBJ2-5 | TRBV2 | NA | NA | CASSEFGGGETQYF | TGTGCCAGCAGTGAATTCGGGGGTGGAGAGACCCAGTACTTC
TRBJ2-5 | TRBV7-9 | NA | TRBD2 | CASSLELAGVETQYF | TGTGCCAGCAGCTTAGAGCTAGCGGGAGTGGAGACCCAGTACTTC
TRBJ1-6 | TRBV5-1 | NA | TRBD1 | CASSRDRGGSPLHF | TGCGCCAGCAGCAGAGACAGGGGAGGATCACCCCTCCACTTT
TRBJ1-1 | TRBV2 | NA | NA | CASSGPGTTEAFF | TGTGCCAGCAGTGGGCCGGGAACCACTGAAGCTTTCTTT